These 8 T cell receptor beta chains were all obtained from the same sample, sequenced in a study of blood T cell repertoires in COVID-19. The protocol was immunoSEQ multiplex PCR, while the TCRdb copy is restricted to in-frame clones and leaves out a portion. Among 60,000 to 90,000 clones listed, roughly 89% were seen once. The specimen was peripheral blood. Every receptor here comes from an elderly woman with active or convalescent COVID-19.

This rearrangement joins TRBV30 to TRBJ2-7, with 7 bases identical to TRBD1. The CDR3 consists of 14 residues. The V gene end was trimmed by 2 bases and the J gene end by 0 bases; junction bases not matched to a gene: 4. Germline values: CDR1 GTSNPN, CDR2 SVGIG (reference sequence). In DNA form, the CDR3 reads TGTGCCTGGAGTCCAGGGGACAGCTCCTACGAGCAGTACTTC. Protein sequence: CAWSPGDSSYEQYF.

This chain links TRBV27 with TRBJ1-1; no clear D gene. Looked up from germline, CDR1 is MNHEY and CDR2 is SMNVEV (reference sequence). V lost 3 bases, J lost 6 bases, and 11 bases lay in between. This CDR3 has 13 amino acids. The chain's CDR3 is CASSFRWSAEAFF. The DNA for the CDR3 is TGTGCCAGCAGTTTCCGGTGGAGTGCTGAAGCTTTCTTT.

The chain has TRBV10-1 and TRBJ2-3; tentatively, D is TRBD1 (5 bases). Germline V gives CDR1 WNHNN, CDR2 SYGVQD (reference sequence). The CDR3 consists of 16 residues. The V end lost 0 bases, the J end lost 1 base, and 11 bases lay between the germline ends. CDR3 loop: CASSESRRGGTDTQYF. CDR3 sequence (DNA): TGCGCCAGCAGTGAGTCTCGAAGGGGCGGCACAGATACGCAGTATTTT.

The chain carries TRBV28 and TRBJ2-3; a weak D match, TRBD2 (7 bases). CDR1 is MDHEN and CDR2 is SYDVKM in the germline V gene. The V end lost 5 bases, the J end lost 2 bases, and 11 bases lay between the germline ends. The length of the CDR3 is 14 residues. CDR3 DNA sequence: TGTGCCAGCAGTGGGGGGGGCTACACAGATACGCAGTATTTT. It specifies CASSGGGYTDTQYF.

The count of this clone is one. The V call is TRBV6-1, the J call TRBJ1-6; D gene uncertain. Trimming pared 4 bases from V and 3 bases from J, leaving 7 bases between. Per germline, CDR1 MNHNS and CDR2 SASEGT. This CDR3 spans 14 amino acids. For the CDR3, the DNA is TGTGCCAGCAGTGTAGCCAACTATAATTCACCCCTCCACTTT. Its translation is CASSVANYNSPLHF.

J is TRBJ1-1 and V is TRBV6-5; the D gene is possibly TRBD1 (5 bases). V was shortened by 4 bases and J by 1 base, with 10 bases between the two germline ends. The CDR3 sequence is 14 residues long. Germline-derived CDR1 and CDR2 are MNHEY and SVGAGI. The CDR3 loop reads CASSLLTGNTEAFF. In nucleotides, the CDR3 is TGTGCCAGCAGTTTGCTTACAGGGAACACTGAAGCTTTCTTT.

For the CDR3, the DNA is TGTGCCAGCAGTTTACGAGTTACCGGGGAGCTGTTTTTT. This codes for CASSLRVTGELFF. The V gene is TRBV28, the J gene TRBJ2-2; D is ambiguous. The CDR3 has 13 amino acids. Germline V gene data show CDR1 as MDHEN and CDR2 as SYDVKM. V gave up 2 bases and J gave up 5 bases, with 6 bases separating them. Looking up the rest from reference TRBV28 and TRBJ2-2 gives the full variable domain: DVKVTQSSRYLVKRTGEKVFLECVQDMDHENMFWYRQDPGLGLRLIYFSYDVKMKEKGDIPEGYSVSREKKERFSLILESASTNQTSMYLCASSLRVTGELFFGEGSRLTVL.

The V call is TRBV7-9, the J call TRBJ2-3; a possible D gene is TRBD2 (6 bases). Germline V gene sequence: CDR1 SEHNR, CDR2 FQNEAQ (reference sequence). CDR3 length: 16 amino acids. The germline V and J ends were trimmed by 10 bases and 6 bases, with 26 bases remaining between them. CDR3 DNA: TGTGCCATCTCGGGCGGAGGGAGCGTCGTTTTGGATACGCAGTATTTT. Protein sequence: CAISGGGSVVLDTQYF.